The 18 T cell receptor beta chains below were found in one sample sequenced in a study of CD8+CD57+ T cells in acquired aplastic anemia. Flow cytometry had shown expanded CD8+CD57+ cells in the patients chosen for sequencing. It was genomic DNA that served as the template for profiling TCR beta VDJ and CDR3. TCRdb independently ran MiXCR on the reads; one entry per CDR3 protein. The repertoire has about 200,000 distinct CDR3 sequences, 50% to 70% of them found once; the top ten carry about 60%. The specimen was sorted CD4+, CD8+, or CD8+CD57+ T cells (not recorded which) from PBMCs. All receptors come from a human donor with aplastic anemia.

In DNA, the CDR3 is TGCAGTGCTAGTCGGGCCGCGGGGGAGCAAGAGACCCAGTACTTC. Protein sequence: CSASRAAGEQETQYF. V gene TRBV20-1 combines with J gene TRBJ2-5; 7 positions match TRBD2. The CDR3 runs 15 residues. Looked up from germline, CDR1 is DFQATT and CDR2 is SNEGSKA (reference sequence). V lost 3 bases, J lost 2 bases, and 9 bases stayed unmatched.

The chain combines TRBV5-5 with TRBJ2-7; maybe TRBD2 (5 bases). Germline V gene data show CDR1 as SGHKS and CDR2 as YYEKEE (reference sequence). This CDR3 has 13 residues. The germline V and J ends were trimmed by 3 bases and 6 bases, with 13 bases remaining between them. The chain's CDR3 is CASSSLVGGEQYF. The DNA of the CDR3 is TGTGCCAGCAGCTCCCTCGTAGGAGGCGAGCAGTACTTC.

The chain carries TRBV24-1 and TRBJ1-5; D uncertain. Germline values: CDR1 KGHDR, CDR2 SFDVKD. V gave up 2 bases and J gave up 1 base, with 14 bases separating them. The CDR3 is made up of 17 amino acids. The CDR3 is CATSDWRRLLSNQPQHF. CDR3 sequence (DNA): TGTGCCACCAGTGATTGGCGCAGGTTATTAAGCAATCAGCCCCAGCATTTT.

The J gene is TRBJ2-3, the V gene TRBV5-1; D is undetermined. CDR1 SGHRS and CDR2 YFSETQ come from the germline V gene. Trimming pared 0 bases from V and 0 bases from J, leaving 5 bases between. CDR3 size: 14 residues. CDR3 sequence reads: CASSLAASTDTQYF. CDR3 DNA sequence: TGCGCCAGCAGCTTGGCCGCAAGCACAGATACGCAGTATTTT.

The V call is TRBV12-3 or TRBV12-4, the J call TRBJ2-7; either TRBD1 or TRBD2 may fit D (5 bases each). V was cut by 4 bases and J by 3 bases, with 10 bases left in between. This CDR3 spans 13 amino acids. DNA for the CDR3: TGTGCCAGCAGTTCCGGGGCCCACTACGAGCAGTACTTC. Its protein is CASSSGAHYEQYF.

The chain has TRBV15 and TRBJ1-1; perhaps TRBD1 as D (6 bases). The V and J ends lost 3 bases and 4 bases respectively, with 15 bases between them. From germline, CDR1 is LNHNV and CDR2 YYDKDF (reference sequence). The CDR3 is 15 residues long. DNA of the CDR3: TGTGCCACCAGCAGCCAGCAGGGAGGGGGCACTGAAGCTTTCTTT. It codes for CATSSQQGGGTEAFF. The full variable domain, its missing parts supplied by reference TRBV15 and TRBJ1-1, is DAMVIQNPRYQVTQFGKPVTLSCSQTLNHNVMYWYQQKSSQAPKLLFHYYDKDFNNEADTPDNFQSRRPNTSFCFLDIRSPGLGDTAMYLCATSSQQGGGTEAFFGQGTRLTVV.

The chain combines TRBV7-9 with TRBJ1-3; weak D call: TRBD1 (5 bases). V lost 5 bases, J lost 4 bases, and 6 bases lay in between. Germline V CDR1 and CDR2: SEHNR, FQNEAQ (reference sequence). The CDR3 length is 12 residues. DNA of the CDR3: TGTGCCAGCAGCGGGGGGGGAAACACCATATATTTT. Residues: CASSGGGNTIYF.

The chain links TRBV10-3 to TRBJ1-6; D not resolved. Trimming took 11 bases from V and 9 from J, leaving 11 bases between them. This CDR3 is built from 11 residues. CDR1 is ENHRY, CDR2 SYGVKD, per germline. The CDR3 reads CAGGVGSPLHF. CDR3 DNA: TGTGCCGGTGGGGTGGGTTCACCCCTCCACTTT.

For this clonotype: Relative to the germline gene, one junction end is altered; a read error may explain this. The V and J genes are TRBV10-3 and TRBJ2-5; either TRBD1 or TRBD2 may fit D (5 bases each). Germline lookup yields CDR1 ENHRY and CDR2 SYGVKD. The CDR3 extends over 16 amino acids. The CDR3 DNA sequence: TGTGCCAGCAGTTCTATAGGGACCCACGGGGTGGAGACCCAGTACTTC. Amino acids: CASSSIGTHGVETQYF.

This clonotype was seen a handful of times. This sequence joins TRBV7-2 and TRBJ2-7; 9 bases agree with TRBD2. Germline-derived CDR1 and CDR2 are SGHTA and FQGNSA. With V trimmed by 4 bases and J by 7 bases, 8 bases remained unmatched. The CDR3 totals 14 residues. CDR3 coding DNA: TGTGCCAGCAGCTATGGCGGGGGGGCGTGGGAGCAGTACTTC. This sequence encodes CASSYGGGAWEQYF. Supplemented by reference TRBV7-2 and TRBJ2-7, the full variable domain reads GAGVSQSPSNKVTEKGKDVELRCDPISGHTALYWYRQSLGQGLEFLIYFQGNSAPDKSGLPSDRFSAERTGGSVSTLTIQRTQQEDSAVYLCASSYGGGAWEQYFGPGTRLTVT.

The rearrangement joins TRBV19 to TRBJ1-1; 9 positions match TRBD1. Germline V gene sequence: CDR1 LNHDA, CDR2 SQIVND (reference sequence). V trimming: 6 bases; J trimming: 5 bases; junction bases outside the gene matches: 10. The CDR3 extends over 15 amino acids. CDR3 residues: CASRPEQGARTEAFF. In nucleotides, the CDR3 is TGTGCCAGTAGGCCAGAACAGGGGGCGCGGACTGAAGCTTTCTTT.

The gene calls are TRBV7-9 and TRBJ2-7, with D uncertain. The CDR3 extends over 13 amino acids. CDR1 SEHNR and CDR2 FQNEAQ come from the germline V gene (reference sequence). V was clipped by 5 bases and J by 0 bases, with 8 bases between them. The chain's CDR3 is CASSRRSSYEQYF. The CDR3 DNA reads as TGTGCCAGCAGCCGTAGAAGCTCCTACGAGCAGTACTTC.

This clonotype was counted a few times. V and J are TRBV25-1 and TRBJ2-3; possible D gene TRBD2, 5 bases. In germline, CDR1 is MGHDK, CDR2 SYGVNS. V was cut by 8 bases and J by 4 bases, with 13 bases left in between. The CDR3 spans 13 residues. The DNA for the CDR3 is TGTGCCAGCGGTGGCAATAGCGCAGATACGCAGTATTTT. Its protein is CASGGNSADTQYF. Variable domain in full (rest from reference TRBV25-1 and TRBJ2-3): EADIYQTPRYLVIGTGKKITLECSQTMGHDKMYWYQQDPGMELHLIHYSYGVNSTEKGDLSSESTVSRIRTEHFPLTLESARPSHTSQYLCASGGNSADTQYFGPGTRLTVL.

In its sample, this clonotype was seen once. This chain connects TRBV2 to TRBJ2-5, with D perhaps TRBD2 (6 bases). This CDR3 contains 14 residues. Germline assignment: CDR1 SNHLY and CDR2 FYNNEI. Between the trimmed V and J ends, which lost 3 bases and 1 base, there was a span of 9 bases. CDR3 nucleotides: TGTGCCAGCAGTGACCCTAGCGTCCAAGAGACCCAGTACTTC. Its protein product is CASSDPSVQETQYF. Full variable domain (rest looked up from reference TRBV2 and TRBJ2-5): EPEVTQTPSHQVTQMGQEVILRCVPISNHLYFYWYRQILGQKVEFLVSFYNNEISEKSEIFDDQFSVERPDGSNFTLKIRSTKLEDSAMYFCASSDPSVQETQYFGPGTRLLVL.

DNA for the CDR3: TGTGCCAGCAGCGTAGCGCTAGTCACCTACAATGAGCAGTTCTTC. As protein: CASSVALVTYNEQFF. The chain is built from TRBV9 and TRBJ2-1; no clear D gene. CDR1 and CDR2 from the germline V gene are SGDLS and YYNGEE. The V end was cut by 0 bases, the J end by 2 bases, with 9 bases between. The CDR3 consists of 15 residues.

The gene calls are TRBV4-2 and TRBJ2-7, with D maybe TRBD1 (5 bases). The germline gives CDR1 LGHNA, CDR2 YNFKEQ. This CDR3 region has 14 residues. The germline V and J ends were trimmed by 2 bases and 3 bases, with 11 bases remaining between them. The CDR3 bases are TGTGCCAGCAGCCAAAAGGACACTGACTACGAGCAGTACTTC. The encoded protein is CASSQKDTDYEQYF.

There are a few counts of this clonotype. The chain carries TRBV25-1 and TRBJ1-5; D possibly corresponds to TRBD1 (6 bases). In germline, CDR1 is MGHDK, CDR2 SYGVNS. The length of the CDR3 is 15 residues. The V end lost 1 base, the J end lost 8 bases, and 15 bases lay between the germline ends. The CDR3 loop is CASSESGQGHKPQHF. CDR3 in DNA: TGTGCCAGCAGTGAATCGGGTCAGGGGCACAAGCCCCAGCATTTT.

The chain links TRBV7-8 to TRBJ1-1; perhaps TRBD1 as D (6 bases). CDR3 size: 14 residues. The germline CDR1 and CDR2 sequences are SGHVS and FQNEAQ. Trimming shortened V by 1 base and J by 3 bases, and 9 bases separated the two germline ends. The CDR3 loop reads CASSLGGGYTEAFF. CDR3 bases: TGTGCCAGCAGCTTAGGGGGGGGCTACACTGAAGCTTTCTTT.